The 30 T cell receptor beta chains listed next were all sequenced from one sample in a study of T-cell reconstitution after alpha-beta-depleted transplantation in children (dated by TCRdb to 2016 to 2017). The label giving this sample's treatment or condition can be read as: allogeneic hematopoietic cell transplantation with graft depleted of TCRalphabeta T cells and CD19 B cells. Libraries came from PCR. TCRdb shows the sequencer as Illumina HiSeq 2500. Molecular barcoding was employed in the preparation of TCR libraries, with unique molecular identifiers being used to normalize TCRbeta repertoire quantification. TCRdb handled the public reads itself, with Q25 trimming in fastp and clone calling in MiXCR, and kept productive beta chains. Every entry covers one CDR3 protein and lists the most common genes and DNA from its rows. The sample has roughly 200,000 distinct CDR3 sequences on record, roughly 9.1% of them singletons. Approximately 40% of the sample is held by the ten biggest clonotypes.

The sample consisted of PBMCs, mostly from graft donor cells, taken 360 days after TCRalphabeta/CD19-depleted stem cell transplant. Receptors originate from a male patient between 2 and 10 years old who had a stem cell transplant for acute myeloid leukemia, so the T cells may come from the graft donor.

This clonotype was counted at least ten times. The chain employs TRBV10-3 and TRBJ2-1, with D hard to call. The CDR3 runs 16 residues. Trimming shortened V by 10 bases and J by 0 bases, and 19 bases separated the two germline ends. Germline CDR1 and CDR2: ENHRY and SYGVKD. The CDR3 is CATGSSTASSYNEQFF. As DNA, the CDR3 is TGTGCCACCGGAAGTTCGACTGCCAGCTCCTACAATGAGCAGTTCTTC.

The chain carries TRBV5-1 and TRBJ2-7; TRBD1 is a possible D gene (6 bases). The CDR3 covers 15 residues. From germline, CDR1 is SGHRS and CDR2 YFSETQ. Trimming left V 4 bases short and J 2 bases short, with 16 bases between. For the CDR3, the DNA is TGCGCCAGCAGCGGTAAAAGACAGGAACCCTACGAGCAGTACTTC. Translated: CASSGKRQEPYEQYF.

This clonotype was counted many times. The V and J genes are TRBV12-3 or TRBV12-4 and TRBJ2-3; no definite D call. V was cut by 9 bases and J by 2 bases, with 9 bases left in between. The CDR3 extends over 12 amino acids. The CDR3 sequence is CASRSVTDTQYF. Written as DNA, the CDR3 is TGTGCCAGTCGCTCAGTCACAGATACGCAGTATTTT.

V gene TRBV5-1 combines with J gene TRBJ2-1, with D possibly TRBD2 on 7 matching bases. Trimming pared 0 bases from V and 3 bases from J, leaving 13 bases between. Germline V gene lookup returns CDR1 SGHRS and CDR2 YFSETQ. This CDR3 has 16 residues. CDR3 nucleotide sequence: TGCGCCAGCAGCTTGGTGGGGGGGCAGAACTACAATGAGCAGTTCTTC. It yields the protein CASSLVGGQNYNEQFF.

This clonotype was counted ten times or more. The gene calls are TRBV7-2 and TRBJ2-1; 7 bases are shared with TRBD1. This CDR3 contains 15 residues. In germline, CDR1 is SGHTA, CDR2 FQGNSA. The V segment lost 1 base and the J segment 3 bases; nucleotides outside the gene matches: 3. CDR3: CASSLEGQHYNEQFF. For the CDR3, the DNA is TGTGCCAGCAGCTTAGAGGGACAGCACTACAATGAGCAGTTCTTC.

The rearrangement uses TRBV18 and TRBJ2-5; D remains ambiguous. V was trimmed by 3 bases and J by 4 bases, leaving 15 bases between them. CDR1 is KGHSH, CDR2 LQKENI, per germline. This CDR3 contains 15 residues. The CDR3 nucleotides are TGTGCCAGCTCACCTGTTGACCCCGTCCCAGAGACCCAGTACTTC. Amino acid sequence: CASSPVDPVPETQYF. Using reference TRBV18 and TRBJ2-5 for the parts outside the CDR3, the full variable domain is NAGVMQNPRHLVRRRGQEARLRCSPMKGHSHVYWYRQLPEEGLKFMVYLQKENIIDESGMPKERFSAEFPKEGPSILRIQQVVRGDSAAYFCASSPVDPVPETQYFGPGTRLLVL.

This clonotype has at least ten counts. CDR3 residues: CASRTRRTVRVEQYF. The DNA for the CDR3 is TGTGCCAGCAGAACACGACGGACCGTCCGGGTTGAGCAGTACTTC. The V gene is TRBV6-2 or TRBV6-3, the J gene TRBJ2-7, with D hard to call. This CDR3 is 15 amino acids long. Germline V gene lookup returns CDR1 MNHEY and CDR2 SVGEGT. V dropped 6 bases and J dropped 7 bases, with 22 bases sitting between them.

The rearrangement joins TRBV6-5 to TRBJ2-7; TRBD2 matches at 9 bases. Trimming at V came to 4 bases and at J to 3 bases, leaving 4 bases not matched to a gene. Looked up from germline, CDR1 is MNHEY and CDR2 is SVGAGI. CDR3 length: 14 residues. DNA for the CDR3: TGTGCCAGCAGTTGGCGGGAGGGGGACTACGAGCAGTACTTC. Translating gives CASSWREGDYEQYF.

V is TRBV20-1 and J is TRBJ2-1; D not certain. Germline lookup yields CDR1 DFQATT and CDR2 SNEGSKA (reference sequence). V lost 0 bases and J 0 bases, leaving 12 bases between the germline ends. The CDR3 has 16 amino acids. The CDR3 region is CSARDRTGLSYNEQFF. Written as DNA, the CDR3 is TGCAGTGCTAGAGATAGGACCGGGCTCTCCTACAATGAGCAGTTCTTC.

This clonotype turned up a few times. The chain is built from TRBV12-3 or TRBV12-4 and TRBJ2-5; D possibly matches TRBD1 or TRBD2 (6 bases each). V lost 8 bases and J lost 4, with 20 bases in between. The CDR3 loop spans 15 amino acids. CDR3 coding DNA: TGTGCCAGCTCTGACTCCAGGGGACTTTCAGAGACCCAGTACTTC. Translation: CASSDSRGLSETQYF.

This clonotype was seen repeatedly, ten times or more. The rearrangement links TRBV20-1 to TRBJ2-1; 15 bases are shared with TRBD2. The J segment lost 6 bases and the V segment lost 6 bases, leaving 3 bases of the junction unmatched. The CDR3 consists of 14 residues. Germline values: CDR1 DFQATT, CDR2 SNEGSKA (reference sequence). The CDR3 is CSAPGLAGGNEQFF. CDR3 DNA sequence: TGCAGTGCCCCGGGACTAGCGGGAGGCAATGAGCAGTTCTTC.

The chain is built from TRBV6-5 and TRBJ2-3, with D perhaps TRBD1 (5 bases). V was clipped by 0 bases and J by 6 bases, with 10 bases between them. CDR1 and CDR2 from the germline V gene are MNHEY and SVGAGI. The CDR3 is 14 residues long. Here the CDR3 reads CASSYSPGLDTQYF. The CDR3 DNA reads TGTGCCAGCAGTTACTCGCCAGGGTTGGATACGCAGTATTTT.

In its sample, this clonotype was seen a few times. CDR3 nucleotide sequence: TGTGCCAGCAGCCCCAGGACACCCGAGGCTGAAGCTTTCTTT. Translated, it gives CASSPRTPEAEAFF. The chain uses TRBV11-2 and TRBJ1-1; tentative D call: TRBD1 (5 bases). In germline, CDR1 is SGHAT, CDR2 FQNNGV. The length of the CDR3 is 14 residues. With 5 bases removed from V and 6 bases from J, the gap between germline ends came to 16 bases.

In its sample, this clonotype was seen many times. The chain uses TRBV20-1 and TRBJ2-7, with 10 bases aligning to TRBD2. Unmatched junction bases numbered 7, after V lost 6 bases and J lost 2 bases. This CDR3 spans 14 amino acids. Germline loops: CDR1 DFQATT, CDR2 SNEGSKA (reference sequence). The DNA of the CDR3 is TGCAGTGCGTCAGCGGGAGGGTTGGCCTACGAGCAGTACTTC. Residues: CSASAGGLAYEQYF.

CDR3 coding DNA: TGCAGCGTTGGGGGAGAAAAACTGTTTTTT. Its translation is CSVGGEKLFF. The chain carries TRBV29-1 and TRBJ1-4; D is unclear. The CDR3 consists of 10 residues. Germline V gene lookup returns CDR1 SQVTM and CDR2 ANQGSEA. The V gene lost 4 bases and the J gene lost 8 bases, with 5 bases spanning the gap. Filled out from reference TRBV29-1 and TRBJ1-4, the complete variable domain reads SAVISQKPSRDICQRGTSLTIQCQVDSQVTMMFWYRQQPGQSLTLIATANQGSEATYESGFVIDKFPISRPNLTFSTLTVSNMSPEDSSIYLCSVGGEKLFFGSGTQLSVL.

The chain employs TRBV29-1 and TRBJ2-1, with 7 bases identical to TRBD2. V shed 3 bases, J shed 3 bases, and the junction held 8 bases outside the gene matches. CDR3 length equals 15 residues. From germline, CDR1 is SQVTM and CDR2 ANQGSEA. The chain's CDR3 is CSVEERGGYYNEQFF. The CDR3, as DNA: TGCAGCGTTGAGGAGCGGGGAGGGTACTACAATGAGCAGTTCTTC.

This clonotype was seen ten or more times. The chain carries TRBV18 and TRBJ2-7; 9 nucleotides line up with TRBD1. The CDR3 contains 15 residues. Germline-derived CDR1 and CDR2 are KGHSH and LQKENI. V lost 1 base and J lost 5; bases outside the gene matches: 6. The CDR3: CASSPRSTGGDEQYF. The DNA of the CDR3 is TGTGCCAGCTCACCACGCTCGACAGGGGGAGACGAGCAGTACTTC.

A few counts support this clonotype. The rearrangement joins TRBV5-1 to TRBJ2-3; TRBD1 matches 8 bases. The germline V gene encodes CDR1 SGHRS and CDR2 YFSETQ. J was trimmed by 2 bases and V by 6 bases; bases with no gene match: 5. The CDR3 spans 14 residues. The CDR3 loop is CASNGDRLTDTQYF. The CDR3 DNA reads TGCGCCAGCAATGGGGACAGGCTCACAGATACGCAGTATTTT. The variable domain in full, with the rest retrieved from reference TRBV5-1 and TRBJ2-3, is KAGVTQTPRYLIKTRGQQVTLSCSPISGHRSVSWYQQTPGQGLQFLFEYFSETQRNKGNFPGRFSGRQFSNSRSEMNVSTLELGDSALYLCASNGDRLTDTQYFGPGTRLTVL.

This clonotype was observed many times. This chain uses TRBV3-1 with TRBJ2-1, with D possibly matching TRBD1 (10 bases). Trimming took off 5 bases at V and 2 bases at J, with 31 bases between the two ends. Germline assignment: CDR1 LGHDT and CDR2 YNNKEL (reference sequence). There are 21 residues in the CDR3. The CDR3 is CASSSEGGQGTSPGAYNEQFF. The CDR3 DNA follows: TGTGCCAGCAGCTCGGAGGGGGGACAGGGGACTAGCCCTGGGGCCTACAATGAGCAGTTCTTC.

The chain recombines TRBV7-9 with TRBJ1-1; D unresolved. With 0 bases removed from V and 5 bases from J, the gap between germline ends came to 7 bases. The CDR3 sequence is 13 residues long. Germline assignment: CDR1 SEHNR and CDR2 FQNEAQ (reference sequence). The CDR3 region is CASSLALATEAFF. CDR3 nucleotides: TGTGCCAGCAGCTTAGCGCTGGCGACTGAAGCTTTCTTT.

The rearrangement joins TRBV7-2 to TRBJ2-1; possibly TRBD2 for D (6 bases). Germline assignment: CDR1 SGHTA and CDR2 FQGNSA. Trimming removed 7 bases at V and 3 bases at J, with 19 bases between. This CDR3 has 16 residues. CDR3 region: CASKLLGSGLYNEQFF. CDR3 DNA: TGTGCCAGCAAACTTTTAGGGAGCGGGCTCTACAATGAGCAGTTCTTC.

This clonotype has ten or more counts. The chain uses TRBV12-3 or TRBV12-4 and TRBJ2-7, with TRBD2 matching 7 bases. V was pared by 1 base and J by 3 bases, with 6 bases of the junction left unmatched. The CDR3 sequence is 15 residues long. The CDR3 region is CASSLGSSGNYEQYV. CDR3 nucleotide sequence: TGTGCCAGCAGTTTAGGTTCGAGCGGGAACTACGAGCAGTACGTC.

The sample holds a few counts of this clonotype. V is TRBV5-1 and J is TRBJ2-5; D gene ambiguous. The CDR3 runs to 13 residues. V was cut by 2 bases and J by 1 base, with 6 bases left in between. Germline CDR1 and CDR2: SGHRS and YFSETQ. CDR3 coding DNA: TGCGCCAGCAGCTTCCTAGTCCAAGAGACCCAGTACTTC. Translated, it gives CASSFLVQETQYF.

In this sample, this clonotype turned up many times. The chain has TRBV5-1 and TRBJ1-1; D not certain. This CDR3 has 12 amino acids. V lost 0 bases, J lost 3 bases, and 3 bases lay in between. Per the germline V gene, CDR1 is SGHRS and CDR2 is YFSETQ. The CDR3 is CASSLGDTEAFF. In DNA, the CDR3 is TGCGCCAGCAGCTTGGGGGACACTGAAGCTTTCTTT.

This clonotype was counted only a few times. The genes are TRBV6-5 and TRBJ2-7; TRBD1 matches at 7 bases. The CDR3 contains 16 residues. V trimming: 6 bases; J trimming: 0 bases; junction bases outside the gene matches: 11. Germline V gives CDR1 MNHEY, CDR2 SVGAGI. The CDR3 here is CASRYLPGTASYEQYF. DNA of the CDR3: TGTGCCAGCAGATACCTCCCCGGGACAGCCTCCTACGAGCAGTACTTC.

Many counts were recorded for this clonotype. The chain couples TRBV29-1 to TRBJ1-4; maybe TRBD1 (5 bases). Germline V lookup: CDR1 SQVTM, CDR2 ANQGSEA. This CDR3 spans 13 amino acids. V shed 2 bases and J shed 8 bases, with 12 bases lying between them. CDR3 sequence (DNA): TGCAGCGTTGAATTCGGGGCGAGGGAAAAACTGTTTTTT. Amino acids: CSVEFGAREKLFF.

This clonotype appeared a few times. The genes are TRBV15 and TRBJ2-3, with D maybe TRBD2 (6 bases). V lost 3 bases to trimming and J lost 6 bases, with 7 bases between them. The length of the CDR3 is 12 residues. Germline CDR1 reads LNHNV; CDR2 reads YYDKDF (reference sequence). CDR3 coding DNA: TGTGCCACCAGCAGGCTAGCGGATACGCAGTATTTT. Its protein product is CATSRLADTQYF.

This clonotype was recorded many times. The rearrangement joins TRBV5-5 to TRBJ2-5; either TRBD1 or TRBD2 may supply D (5 bases each). This CDR3 has 14 amino acids. Germline loops: CDR1 SGHKS, CDR2 YYEKEE (reference sequence). The V end was cut by 0 bases, the J end by 9 bases, with 15 bases between. CDR3: CASSLGDGGAAQYF. The CDR3 DNA is TGTGCCAGCAGCTTGGGGGACGGTGGAGCGGCCCAGTACTTC. The full variable domain, in which reference TRBV5-5 and TRBJ2-5 provide the parts outside the CDR3, is DAGVTQSPTHLIKTRGQQVTLRCSPISGHKSVSWYQQVLGQGPQFIFQYYEKEERGRGNFPDRFSARQFPNYSSELNVNALLLGDSALYLCASSLGDGGAAQYFGPGTRLLVL.

V usage is TRBV3-1 and J usage is TRBJ2-1, with D possibly being TRBD1 or TRBD2 (7 bases each). V lost 4 bases and J 8 bases, leaving 24 bases between the germline ends. This CDR3 has 17 amino acids. Germline V gene lookup returns CDR1 LGHDT and CDR2 YNNKEL (reference sequence). The CDR3 sequence: CASSLGGGGGILYEQFF. Here the CDR3 DNA reads TGTGCCAGCAGCCTAGGGGGCGGGGGCGGTATTTTGTATGAGCAGTTCTTC.

The chain recombines TRBV30 with TRBJ2-7; unclear D gene. The CDR3 extends over 12 amino acids. Germline assignment: CDR1 GTSNPN and CDR2 SVGIG (reference sequence). V was trimmed by 5 bases and J by 0 bases, leaving 8 bases between them. CDR3: CAWETSSYEQYF. CDR3 nucleotide sequence: TGTGCCTGGGAGACGAGCTCCTACGAGCAGTACTTC.